This is a list of T cell receptor beta chains from one sample in a study of response to subunit inactivated influenza vaccine. TCRdb processed the RT-PCR reads anew with MiXCR; each CDR3 protein has one entry. Of 550,000 to 650,000 distinct CDR3 sequences in the sample, 12% are singletons; the top ten hold around 9.6%. Here the sequenced sample was PBMCs from blood, taken on the day of vaccination. These receptors were collected from a man aged 50 to 60 who received an inactivated influenza vaccine. Both conserved end residues are part of each CDR3. A D gene is named only where the DNA matches it firmly. Clone size appears in some rows only: once, few, many, or a class for an expanded clone.

J gene	V gene	D gene	clone size	CDR3 protein	CDR3 DNA
TRBJ2-4	TRBV4-3	-	few	CASSQDPAGAKNIQYF	TGCGCCAGCAGCCAAGATCCGGCGGGGGCCAAAAACATTCAGTACTTC
TRBJ2-7	TRBV30	TRBD1	few	CAWSVFNDRGLDEQYF	TGTGCCTGGAGTGTATTCAACGACAGGGGGCTCGACGAGCAGTACTTC
TRBJ2-2	TRBV14	-	few	CASSQVGTRGRGYTGGTNTGELFF	TGTGCCAGCAGCCAAGTCGGGACACGGGGACGCGGCTACACCGGGGGGACGAACACCGGGGAGCTGTTTTTT
TRBJ2-7	TRBV18	-	few	CASSPRGTYVPHEQYF	TGTGCCAGCTCACCACGGGGAACCTATGTCCCCCACGAGCAGTACTTC
TRBJ2-2	TRBV5-1	TRBD2	few	CASSSRTSGETGELFF	TGCGCCAGCAGCTCAAGGACTAGCGGGGAAACCGGGGAGCTGTTTTTT
TRBJ1-5	TRBV7-8	-	many	CASSLVDHQPQHF	TGTGCCAGCAGCTTAGTCGATCATCAGCCCCAGCATTTT
TRBJ2-2	TRBV5-1	TRBD2	few	CASSIRAPLAGINTGELFF	TGCGCCAGCAGCATACGGGCCCCCCTAGCGGGGATAAACACCGGGGAGCTGTTTTTT
TRBJ2-2	TRBV18	-	few	CASSPRQDGELFF	TGTGCCAGCTCACCACGGCAGGACGGGGAGCTGTTTTTT
TRBJ2-1	TRBV7-9	TRBD2	-	CASSPRTSRDEQFF	TGTGCCAGCAGCCCCCGGACTAGCCGGGATGAGCAGTTCTTC
TRBJ2-3	TRBV6-5	-	few	CASSWGGSTDTQYF	TGTGCCAGCAGTTGGGGAGGTAGCACAGATACGCAGTATTTT
TRBJ1-5	TRBV28	-	few	CASSLLMEGGSNQPQHF	TGTGCCAGCAGTTTACTCATGGAGGGGGGATCCAATCAGCCCCAGCATTTT
TRBJ2-2	TRBV12-3/TRBV12-4	-	many	CASSPGPGELFF	TGTGCCAGCAGTCCCGGACCCGGGGAGCTGTTTTTT
TRBJ2-3	TRBV7-2	-	-	CASSLPGSLSDTQYF	TGTGCCAGCAGCTTACCGGGCTCTCTTTCAGATACGCAGTATTTT
TRBJ2-3	TRBV20-1	-	-	CSASRDLTDTQYF	TGCAGTGCTAGTCGGGACTTAACAGATACGCAGTATTTT
TRBJ2-1	TRBV6-2/TRBV6-3	-	few	CASSNPVGGSHEQFF	TGTGCCAGCAGTAACCCCGTGGGGGGCTCGCATGAGCAGTTCTTC
TRBJ1-2	TRBV24-1	-	-	CATSDPLRGYTF	TGTGCCACCAGTGATCCCCTGCGGGGCTACACCTTC